This T cell receptor beta chain was identified in a study of T cells after yellow fever vaccination. Overall study findings and caveats: Peaking faster, on day 5 versus 15, the secondary response was nonetheless weaker. There was a possibility that FACS-sorted repertoires contained abundant clonotypes contaminating from the bulk population.

A word on this clonotype: Its specificity is not known.

The CDR3 spans 14 residues. Looked up from germline, CDR1 is DFQATT and CDR2 is SNEGSKA (reference sequence). V lost 5 bases, J lost 5 bases, and 16 bases lay in between. In making TCR cDNA, 5'RACE template switching added a universal primer site and UMIs to it. TCRdb re-derived calls from the 5' RACE reads in MiXCR, one entry per CDR3 protein. The sample includes about 320,000 distinct CDR3 sequences, about an eighth seen only once; the top ten take 2.5% to 4%. The TCR was taken from a man aged 18-30 years who received the YFV17D yellow fever vaccine. The V call is TRBV20-1, the J call TRBJ1-5, with D perhaps matching TRBD1 (6 bases). The sequencing here drew on CD4+ T cells sorted from PBMCs, taken 15 days after the yellow fever booster vaccination. CDR3: CSARQGRDYQPQHF. In nucleotides, the CDR3 is TGCAGTGCTCGTCAGGGGAGGGACTATCAGCCCCAGCATTTT.